The 10 T cell receptor beta chains reported below all come from one sample, sequenced in a study of chemoradiotherapy in HPV16-positive cancers. Measured with immunoSEQ multiplex PCR; TCRdb has only the in-frame clones, and not every one. The sample holds about 1,900 clones, roughly 90% seen once. The sequenced sample was tumor tissue, obtained from a patient who underwent chemoradiotherapy. These receptors came from a human donor with HPV-associated anogenital cancer.

The V call is TRBV27, the J call TRBJ1-2; D not certain. Germline V lookup: CDR1 MNHEY, CDR2 SMNVEV (reference sequence). The CDR3 is 16 residues long. Trimming shortened V by 0 bases and J by 2 bases, and 13 bases separated the two germline ends. Written as DNA, the CDR3 is TGTGCCAGCAGTTTATCCTGGACGCGCCCCAACTATGGCTACACCTTC. Protein sequence: CASSLSWTRPNYGYTF.

The chain employs TRBV5-6 and TRBJ1-5; TRBD1 might be the D (6 bases). Germline lookup yields CDR1 SGHDT and CDR2 YYEEEE. The V and J ends lost 4 bases and 3 bases respectively, with 20 bases between them. The CDR3 has 17 amino acids. DNA for the CDR3: TGTGCCAGCAGCCCCGGGAAGGGGGTGGTGGTCAATCAGCCCCAGCATTTT. It specifies CASSPGKGVVVNQPQHF.

V usage is TRBV10-2 and J usage is TRBJ2-4; D perhaps matches TRBD2 (5 bases). CDR3 length: 12 residues. V was shortened by 0 bases and J by 15 bases, with 12 bases between the two germline ends. Germline values: CDR1 WSHSY, CDR2 SAAADI. The CDR3 loop is CASSESYYEGYF. In nucleotides, the CDR3 is TGCGCCAGCAGTGAGTCTTATTACGAGGGGTACTTC.

The chain links TRBV9 to TRBJ2-7, with a tentative D call TRBD2 (6 bases). Trimming stripped 0 bases from V and 5 bases from J, with 15 bases between. Germline lookup yields CDR1 SGDLS and CDR2 YYNGEE. The CDR3 loop spans 15 amino acids. CDR3 region: CASSVDPLRGNEQYF. CDR3 coding DNA: TGTGCCAGCAGCGTAGACCCACTCCGGGGGAACGAGCAGTACTTC.

V gene TRBV5-6 combines with J gene TRBJ1-2; D remains unclear. V lost 1 base, J lost 4 bases, and 8 bases lay in between. CDR3 length equals 13 residues. Germline values: CDR1 SGHDT, CDR2 YYEEEE. The CDR3: CASSLNRLYGYTF. The CDR3 DNA sequence: TGTGCCAGCAGCTTGAACCGCCTCTATGGCTACACCTTC.

This chain connects TRBV29-1 to TRBJ1-3; a possible D gene is TRBD1 (6 bases). V lost 7 bases and J 8 bases, leaving 18 bases between the germline ends. Germline V gene sequence: CDR1 SQVTM, CDR2 ANQGSEA. The CDR3 has 13 residues. Written as DNA, the CDR3 is TGCAGCGCCTTAAGGGGGGGCGAAGACACCATATATTTT. It specifies CSALRGGEDTIYF.

The rearrangement uses TRBV5-6 and TRBJ2-7, with a tentative D call TRBD2 (5 bases). The V gene's germline CDR1 is SGHDT and CDR2 YYEEEE. V was pared by 1 base and J by 6 bases, with 17 bases between. The CDR3 has 15 amino acids. CDR3: CASSLWSGPEFEQYF. Here the CDR3 DNA reads TGTGCCAGCAGCTTGTGGAGCGGCCCAGAGTTCGAGCAGTACTTC.

Only one count was recorded for this clone. CDR3 protein: CASRTGGLAGFGELFF. CDR3 nucleotides: TGTGCCAGCAGGACCGGGGGACTAGCGGGTTTCGGGGAGCTGTTTTTT. The chain employs TRBV7-9 and TRBJ2-2; 12 bases align to TRBD2. The germline CDR1 and CDR2 sequences are SEHNR and FQNEAQ (reference sequence). The junction had 9 bases not matched to a gene; V was cut back by 6 bases and J by 7 bases. The CDR3 extends over 16 amino acids.

The chain uses TRBV7-2 and TRBJ1-1; 9 bases fit TRBD1. This CDR3 region has 14 residues. V gave up 5 bases and J gave up 6 bases; unmatched junction bases: 7. The germline gives CDR1 SGHTA, CDR2 FQGNSA. CDR3 residues: CASSPDRGGPEAFF. For the CDR3, the DNA is TGTGCCAGCAGCCCCGACAGGGGGGGGCCTGAAGCTTTCTTT.

The chain employs TRBV7-2 and TRBJ2-1; tentative D call: TRBD2 (6 bases). Looked up from germline, CDR1 is SGHTA and CDR2 is FQGNSA. The CDR3 contains 16 residues. With 3 bases removed from V and 4 bases from J, the gap between germline ends came to 16 bases. DNA of the CDR3: TGTGCCAGCAGCTTTGGAAGGGAGGTCGGGTACAATGAGCAGTTCTTC. Amino acid sequence: CASSFGREVGYNEQFF.